The rows below give T cell receptor beta chains drawn from one sample of a study of patients and donors after allogeneic stem cell transplantation. TCRdb re-called the RT-PCR reads with MiXCR, one entry per CDR3 protein. Altogether 65,000 to 80,000 distinct CDR3 sequences are present, 26% being singletons, with the ten largest covering around a quarter. Specimen: blood, either unsorted or a sorted T cell fraction (not recorded which). All receptors come from a human donor who was either an allogeneic HSCT recipient or a stem cell or donor lymphocyte infusion donor (not recorded which). It is not recorded whose cells these are; they may come from a transplant donor. Both conserved end residues are trimmed from each CDR3. A D gene is named only where the DNA matches it firmly. Some rows mark clone size as missing; the rest say once, few, many or name a class of expanded clone.

TRBV5-1 | . | 11 | . | ASSLSDNYGYT
TRBV19 | . | 12 | few | ASSMWPDSYEQY
TRBV7-8 | . | 13 | few | ASSFKMGPHNEQF
TRBV5-1 | . | 15 | . | ASSPRTAKSSYNEQF
TRBV29-1 | TRBD1 | 11 | few | SVRQGLAYEQY
TRBV27 | TRBD2 | 14 | . | ASSLLAGVGTDTQY
TRBV6-6 | . | 11 | few | ASSFMVNPEAF
TRBV5-1 | . | 12 | . | ASSSAGNTDTQY
TRBV29-1 | TRBD1 | 11 | . | SVGTVSSYEQH
TRBV11-3 | TRBD2 | 10 | few | ASSSSGDEQF